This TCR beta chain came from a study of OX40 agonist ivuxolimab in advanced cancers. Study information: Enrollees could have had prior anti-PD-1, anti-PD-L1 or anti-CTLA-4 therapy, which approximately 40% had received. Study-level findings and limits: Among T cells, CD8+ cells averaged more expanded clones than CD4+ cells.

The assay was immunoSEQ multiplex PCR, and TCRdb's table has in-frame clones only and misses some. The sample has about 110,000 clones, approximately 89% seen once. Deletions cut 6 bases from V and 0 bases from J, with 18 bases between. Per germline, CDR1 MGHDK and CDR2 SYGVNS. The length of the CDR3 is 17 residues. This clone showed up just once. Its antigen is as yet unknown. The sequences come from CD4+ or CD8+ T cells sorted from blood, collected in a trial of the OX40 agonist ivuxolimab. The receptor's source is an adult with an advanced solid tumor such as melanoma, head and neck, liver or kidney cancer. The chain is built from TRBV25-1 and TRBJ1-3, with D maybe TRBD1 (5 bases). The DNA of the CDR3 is TGTGCCAGCAGCGTCAATTTTGGGGCTAGCTCTGGAAACACCATATATTTT. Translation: CASSVNFGASSGNTIYF.